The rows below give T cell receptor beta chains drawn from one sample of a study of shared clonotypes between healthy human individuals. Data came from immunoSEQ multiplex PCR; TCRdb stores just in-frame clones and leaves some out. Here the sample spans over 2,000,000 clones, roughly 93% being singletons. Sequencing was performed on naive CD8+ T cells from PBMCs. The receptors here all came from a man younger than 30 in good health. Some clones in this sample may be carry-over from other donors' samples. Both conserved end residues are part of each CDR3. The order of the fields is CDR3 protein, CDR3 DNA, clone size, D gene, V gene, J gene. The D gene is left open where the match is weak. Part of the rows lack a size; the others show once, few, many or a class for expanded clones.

CASSLLGPDEQFF	TGTGCCAGCAGTTTATTGGGCCCCGATGAGCAGTTCTTC	NA	NA	TRBV27	TRBJ2-1
CASSLDRDTSGREQFF	TGTGCCAGCAGCTTAGATCGGGACACTTCGGGACGTGAGCAGTTCTTC	NA	NA	TRBV5-4	TRBJ2-1
CASRGPVTVGTQYF	TGTGCCAGCAGGGGTCCGGTTACCGTAGGGACCCAGTACTTC	NA	NA	TRBV5-6	TRBJ2-5
CASSRAGGGGANVLTF	TGTGCCAGCAGCCGCGCAGGGGGCGGTGGGGCCAACGTCCTGACTTTC	NA	TRBD1	TRBV7-8	TRBJ2-6
CASSIGRQDHSYEQYF	TGTGCCAGTAGTATAGGAAGGCAGGACCACTCCTACGAGCAGTACTTC	NA	NA	TRBV19	TRBJ2-7
CASSGGLPSYEQYF	TGTGCCAGCAGCGGGGGACTACCCTCCTACGAGCAGTACTTC	NA	TRBD2	TRBV5-4	TRBJ2-7
CAGVLAGGPGEQYF	TGTGCCGGAGTTTTAGCGGGAGGGCCCGGCGAGCAGTACTTC	NA	TRBD2	TRBV30	TRBJ2-7
CASSLLVHMNTGELFF	TGTGCCAGCAGTTTATTGGTACACATGAACACCGGGGAGCTGTTTTTT	NA	NA	TRBV27	TRBJ2-2
CASSPGMDRVAGELFF	TGTGCCAGCAGCCCAGGGATGGACAGGGTGGCCGGGGAGCTGTTTTTT	NA	NA	TRBV21-1	TRBJ2-2
CASVYGAGPSDTQYF	TGTGCCAGCGTATATGGGGCCGGTCCCAGTGATACGCAGTATTTT	NA	NA	TRBV2	TRBJ2-3
CASSSLATYEQYF	TGTGCCAGTAGTTCCCTAGCGACCTACGAGCAGTACTTC	NA	NA	TRBV19	TRBJ2-7
CATSSNAQPNEKLFF	TGTGCCACCAGCAGCAACGCGCAGCCTAATGAAAAACTGTTTTTT	NA	NA	TRBV15	TRBJ1-4
CAISESYGYEQYF	TGTGCCATCAGTGAGTCATATGGATACGAGCAGTACTTC	once	NA	TRBV10-3	TRBJ2-7
CASSLDLRNEQFF	TGTGCCAGCAGCTTGGATTTGAGGAATGAGCAGTTCTTC	NA	NA	TRBV7-2	TRBJ2-1
CASSMTASTDTQYF	TGTGCCAGTAGTATGACAGCGAGCACAGATACGCAGTATTTT	once	NA	TRBV19	TRBJ2-3
CASSTGTGDEQYF	TGTGCCAGCAGCACCGGAACAGGGGACGAGCAGTACTTC	NA	TRBD1	TRBV7-8	TRBJ2-7
CASSSTSVPTYNEQFF	TGTGCCAGCAGCTCGACCTCGGTACCCACGTACAATGAGCAGTTCTTC	once	NA	TRBV7-9	TRBJ2-1
CASSLSGNEKLFF	TGTGCCAGCAGCTTATCAGGGAACGAAAAACTGTTTTTT	NA	NA	TRBV7-9	TRBJ1-4